The clone carrying this TCR beta chain was counted at least ten times. No antigen is known for it. The length of the CDR3 is 14 residues. Germline CDR1 SGHNT, CDR2 YYREEE (reference sequence). Trimming shortened V by 2 bases and J by 5 bases, and 13 bases separated the two germline ends. PCR replicates from unsorted PBMC used 250 to 300 ng DNA, and this amount was some 30,000 T cell genomes. Libraries were prepared by immunoSEQ multiplex PCR; TCRdb keeps only in-frame clonotypes and omits some of them. The table lists about 87,000 clones, over 40% of them singletons. This sample is part of a study of shared clonotypes between healthy human individuals. For the study at large: Contributing individuals were a couple of females and a few males aged 18 to 49. Points from the study as a whole: Tissues were not sampled, only blood, and their repertoires likely differ.

The sequencing sample was made of PBMCs. The sequence came from a woman between 40 and 55 years old in good health. Some clones in this sample may be carry-over from other donors' samples. V gene TRBV5-4 combines with J gene TRBJ1-1, with TRBD1 as a possible D gene (5 bases). The CDR3 loop reads CASSFKIGETEAFF. CDR3 DNA: TGTGCCAGCAGCTTCAAAATAGGGGAGACTGAAGCTTTCTTT.